There are a few counts of the clone carrying this T cell receptor (beta chain). Time point reported: newly diagnosed GD, antithyroid drugs for less than 3 months. The authors made the TCR library using RNA they extracted from PBMCs. These data originate in a study of regulatory T cells in long-lasting Graves disease. Both iRepertoire HTBI primers and Arm-PCR of CDR3 regions were used to build the TCR beta libraries. TCRdb reprocessed the multiplex PCR reads via MiXCR and lists one record per CDR3 protein. This table holds 550,000 to 700,000 distinct CDR3 sequences, 15% to 20% found once. The data were also submitted as part of a second study, on T cells in Graves' hyperthyroidism and ophthalmopathy.

Sequencing used peripheral blood mononuclear cells (PBMCs), obtained at new diagnosis, from a patient treated with antithyroid drugs. The sequence came from a young man with Graves disease.

Here the CDR3 reads CASSILGSSYEQYF. CDR3 bases: TGTGCCAGTAGTATTCTGGGGAGCTCCTACGAGCAGTACTTC. This chain connects TRBV19 to TRBJ2-7; D is perhaps TRBD2 (5 bases). The CDR3 consists of 14 residues. Germline V gives CDR1 LNHDA, CDR2 SQIVND (reference sequence). Trimming shortened V by 3 bases and J by 0 bases, and 9 bases separated the two germline ends.